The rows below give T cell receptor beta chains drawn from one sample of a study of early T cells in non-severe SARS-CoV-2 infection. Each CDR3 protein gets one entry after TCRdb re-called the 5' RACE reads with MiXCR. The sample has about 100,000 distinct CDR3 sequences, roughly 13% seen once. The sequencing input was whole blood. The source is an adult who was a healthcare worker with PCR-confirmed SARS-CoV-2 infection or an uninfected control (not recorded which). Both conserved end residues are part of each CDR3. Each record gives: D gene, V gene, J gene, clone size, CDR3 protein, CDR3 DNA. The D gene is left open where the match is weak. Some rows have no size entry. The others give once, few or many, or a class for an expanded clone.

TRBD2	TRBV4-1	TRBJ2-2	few	CASSQAPAGGPGELFF	TGCGCCAGCAGCCAAGCCCCGGCGGGGGGGCCCGGGGAGCTGTTTTTT
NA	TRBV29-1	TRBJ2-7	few	CSVGSGNEQYF	TGCAGCGTTGGATCGGGGAACGAGCAGTACTTC
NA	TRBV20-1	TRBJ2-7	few	CSAGGIAYEQYF	TGCAGTGCTGGAGGGATTGCCTACGAGCAGTACTTC
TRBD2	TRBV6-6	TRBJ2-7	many	CASSYPGGGGGIYEQYF	TGTGCCAGCAGTTACCCCGGCGGCGGCGGGGGGATCTACGAGCAGTACTTC
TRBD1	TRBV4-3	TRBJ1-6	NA	CASSQDRDRFSPLHF	TGCGCCAGCAGCCAAGACCGGGACAGGTTCTCACCCCTCCACTTT
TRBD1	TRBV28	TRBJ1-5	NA	CASGTGDQPQHF	TGTGCCAGTGGGACAGGGGATCAGCCCCAGCATTTT
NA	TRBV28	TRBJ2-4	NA	CASSPKTDLAKNIQYF	TGTGCCAGCAGTCCTAAGACAGACCTAGCCAAAAACATTCAGTACTTC
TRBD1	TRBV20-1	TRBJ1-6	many	CSARDASGGSSPLHF	TGCAGTGCTAGAGATGCTTCAGGGGGAAGTTCACCCCTCCACTTT
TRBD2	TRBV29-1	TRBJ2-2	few	CSVEGTSGGPTGELFF	TGCAGCGTTGAGGGGACTAGCGGGGGGCCCACCGGGGAGCTGTTTTTT
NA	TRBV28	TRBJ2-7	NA	CASSFTGSHEQYF	TGTGCCAGCAGTTTCACGGGGTCCCACGAGCAGTACTTC
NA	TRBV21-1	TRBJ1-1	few	CAGTDRGREAFF	TGTGCCGGGACAGACAGGGGGCGTGAAGCTTTCTTT
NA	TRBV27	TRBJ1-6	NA	CASSLTASTSPLHF	TGTGCCAGCAGTTTAACGGCATCTACCTCACCCCTCCACTTT
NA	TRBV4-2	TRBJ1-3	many	CASSRGDYSSGNTIYF	TGTGCCAGCAGCCGGGGGGACTATAGCTCTGGAAACACCATATATTTT
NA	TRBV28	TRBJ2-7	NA	CASPLGTWWQYF	TGTGCCAGCCCTTTGGGGACTTGGTGGCAGTACTTC
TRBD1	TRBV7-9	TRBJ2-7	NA	CASRIGQDSPLF	TGTGCCAGCAGAATCGGACAGGATTCTCCTCTCTTC
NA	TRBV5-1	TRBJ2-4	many	CASSLQGGTLGDIQYF	TGCGCCAGCAGCTTACAGGGAGGGACGCTAGGGGACATTCAGTACTTC
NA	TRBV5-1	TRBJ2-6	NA	CASSLLAGANVLTF	TGCGCCAGCAGCTTGTTGGCTGGGGCCAACGTCCTGACTTTC
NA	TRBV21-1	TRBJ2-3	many	CASSHRTGLDSDTQYF	TGTGCCAGCAGCCACAGGACAGGTTTGGATTCGGATACGCAGTATTTT
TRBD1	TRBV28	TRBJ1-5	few	CASSSFQGAVRNQPQHF	TGTGCCAGCAGTTCCTTTCAGGGGGCAGTGCGCAATCAGCCCCAGCATTTT
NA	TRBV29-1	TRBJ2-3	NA	CSVQRADTQYF	TGCAGCGTTCAGCGGGCAGATACGCAGTATTTT
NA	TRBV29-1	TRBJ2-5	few	CSVEDGRETQYF	TGCAGCGTTGAAGATGGCCGGGAGACCCAGTACTTC
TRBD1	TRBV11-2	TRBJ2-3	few	CASTAGQGARDTQYF	TGTGCCAGCACTGCGGGACAGGGGGCAAGAGATACGCAGTATTTT
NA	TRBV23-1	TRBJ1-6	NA	CASRRDNWSPLHF	TGCGCCAGCAGGAGGGATAATTGGTCACCCCTCCACTTT
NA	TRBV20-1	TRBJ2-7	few	CSAREGDPPYEQYF	TGCAGTGCTAGAGAGGGCGATCCTCCCTACGAGCAGTACTTC
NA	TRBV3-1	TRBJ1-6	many	CASSQGTGLPLHF	TGTGCCAGCAGCCAAGGGACGGGCTTACCCCTCCACTTT
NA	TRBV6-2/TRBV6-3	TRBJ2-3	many	CASKVLNTQYF	TGTGCCAGCAAGGTGTTAAATACGCAGTATTTT
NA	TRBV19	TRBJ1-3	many	CASSIFGTNGNTIYF	TGTGCCAGTAGTATATTCGGGACGAATGGAAACACCATATATTTT
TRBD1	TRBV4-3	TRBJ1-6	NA	CASSRTQGGRNSPLHF	TGCGCCAGCAGCCGCACACAGGGGGGTAGAAATTCACCCCTCCACTTT
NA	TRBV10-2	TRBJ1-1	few	CASTGYTEAFF	TGCGCCAGCACGGGGTACACTGAAGCTTTCTTT
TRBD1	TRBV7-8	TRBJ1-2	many	CASSVYRGGYTF	TGTGCCAGCAGCGTATACAGGGGTGGCTACACCTTC
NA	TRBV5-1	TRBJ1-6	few	CASSSEGLGGSPLHF	TGCGCCAGCAGCTCCGAAGGTCTGGGAGGATCACCCCTCCACTTT
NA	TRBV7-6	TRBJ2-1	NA	CASSLGGATSYVEQFF	TGTGCCAGCAGCTTAGGGGGGGCTACTAGTTACGTTGAGCAGTTCTTC
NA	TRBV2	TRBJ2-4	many	CASSQEGLAKNIQYF	TGTGCCAGCAGTCAGGAGGGGCTAGCCAAAAACATTCAGTACTTC
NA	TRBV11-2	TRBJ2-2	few	CASSYLNGGPTGELFF	TGTGCCAGCAGCTATTTGAACGGGGGGCCCACCGGGGAGCTGTTTTTT
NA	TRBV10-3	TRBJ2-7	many	CATRGVDEQYF	TGTGCCACCCGAGGGGTGGACGAGCAGTACTTC
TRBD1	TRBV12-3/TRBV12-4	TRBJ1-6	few	CASTLKGASSPLHF	TGTGCCAGCACTTTAAAGGGGGCGAGTTCACCCCTCCACTTT
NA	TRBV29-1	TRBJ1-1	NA	CSAEGPTMNTEAFF	TGCAGCGCCGAAGGCCCTACGATGAACACTGAAGCTTTCTTT
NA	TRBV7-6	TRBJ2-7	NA	CASSLKQDLYEQYF	TGTGCCAGCAGCTTAAAACAGGACCTCTACGAGCAGTACTTC
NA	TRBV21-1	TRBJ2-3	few	CASSCRLCSRTDTQYF	TGTGCCAGCAGCTGCCGGCTTTGCTCTCGCACAGATACGCAGTATTTT
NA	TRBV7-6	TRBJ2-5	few	CASSPDSASQETQYF	TGTGCCAGCAGCCCCGACAGCGCCAGCCAAGAGACCCAGTACTTC
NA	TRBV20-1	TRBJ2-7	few	CSARGVVAGEQYF	TGCAGTGCTAGGGGGGTTGTCGCTGGGGAGCAGTACTTC
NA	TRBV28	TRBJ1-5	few	CASSQDGNQPQHF	TGTGCCAGCAGTCAAGACGGGAATCAGCCCCAGCATTTT
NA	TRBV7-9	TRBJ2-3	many	CASSRGTSTGTDTQYF	TGTGCCAGCAGCAGAGGGACGTCGACGGGCACAGATACGCAGTATTTT
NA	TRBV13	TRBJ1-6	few	CASSLGLVSPLHF	TGTGCCAGCAGCTTAGGCCTTGTTTCACCCCTCCACTTT
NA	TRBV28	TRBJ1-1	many	CANSLWWDTEAFF	TGTGCCAACAGTTTATGGTGGGACACTGAAGCTTTCTTT
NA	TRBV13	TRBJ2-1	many	CASSRSGGYSYNEQFF	TGTGCCAGCAGCCGCTCCGGGGGTTACTCCTACAATGAGCAGTTCTTC
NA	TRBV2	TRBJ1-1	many	CASHKQGYLNTEAFF	TGTGCCAGCCATAAACAGGGATATTTGAACACTGAAGCTTTCTTT
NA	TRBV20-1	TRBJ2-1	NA	CSASGTVNNEQFF	TGCAGTGCTTCCGGGACCGTCAACAATGAGCAGTTCTTC
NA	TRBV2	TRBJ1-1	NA	CASSGAGYSTEAFF	TGTGCCAGCAGTGGGGCGGGATATTCCACTGAAGCTTTCTTT
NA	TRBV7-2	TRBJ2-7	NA	CASSQSGLREQYF	TGTGCCAGCAGCCAATCCGGATTACGAGAGCAGTACTTC
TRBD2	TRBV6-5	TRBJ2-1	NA	CASRAQSGGAYNEQFF	TGTGCCAGCAGGGCTCAGAGCGGGGGGGCCTACAATGAGCAGTTCTTC
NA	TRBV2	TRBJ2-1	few	CASRIMTAYNEQFF	TGTGCCAGCAGAATTATGACAGCCTACAATGAGCAGTTCTTC
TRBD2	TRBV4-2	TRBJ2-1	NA	CASSQESGGARNEQFF	TGTGCCAGCAGCCAGGAGAGCGGGGGGGCACGCAATGAGCAGTTCTTC
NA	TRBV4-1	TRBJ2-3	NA	CASSQVGRGGGRSTDTQYF	TGCGCCAGCAGCCAAGTGGGCAGGGGAGGAGGGAGAAGCACAGATACGCAGTATTTT